These 25 T cell receptor beta chains originate from one sample sequenced in a study of T-cell memory formation after mild COVID-19. Each CDR3 protein gets one entry after TCRdb re-called the 5' RACE reads with MiXCR. Of 400,000 or so distinct CDR3 sequences listed, around 18% are singletons. Material for sequencing was PBMCs or a T cell subset sorted from them (not recorded which). These receptors were collected from an adult woman who had mild COVID-19 (a few samples of this study predate the infection). Cell type and time point are not known.

The chain couples TRBV24-1 to TRBJ1-1, with 8 bases that match TRBD1. Losses at the gene ends were 11 bases for V and 7 bases for J; bases not matched to a gene: 8. The CDR3 is 12 residues long. From germline, CDR1 is KGHDR and CDR2 SFDVKD. DNA for the CDR3: TGTGCCATCCGACAGGGGAGAGGTGAAGCTTTCTTT. This translates into CAIRQGRGEAFF.

This sequence joins TRBV4-1 and TRBJ1-2; D ambiguous. Germline V CDR1 and CDR2: MGHRA, YSYEKL. Trimming stripped 1 base from V and 4 bases from J, with 7 bases between. There are 13 residues in the CDR3. The CDR3 bases are TGCGCCAGCAGCCAAGGGGCAGGCTATGGCTACACCTTC. It codes for CASSQGAGYGYTF.

The count of this clonotype is one. This chain links TRBV19 with TRBJ1-1; D not resolved. Trimming pared 10 bases from V and 8 bases from J, leaving 14 bases between. This CDR3 contains 11 residues. The V gene's germline CDR1 is LNHDA and CDR2 SQIVND (reference sequence). For the CDR3, the DNA is TGTGCCACCCATATTACTGGGGAAGCTTTCTTT. This encodes CATHITGEAFF.

The V call is TRBV2, the J call TRBJ1-2; tentatively, D is TRBD1 (6 bases). Trimming removed 4 bases from V and 5 bases from J, with 14 bases in between. Germline CDR1 is SNHLY and CDR2 is FYNNEI. This CDR3 is 14 amino acids long. The CDR3 region is CASSGIGGPYGYTF. CDR3 coding DNA: TGTGCCAGCAGTGGGATCGGGGGGCCATATGGCTACACCTTC.

Only a few counts were recorded for this clonotype. The CDR3 coding sequence is TGTGCCAGCAGCGGATCAAGCGGGAGAGTAGGAGAGACCCAGTACTTC. Translating gives CASSGSSGRVGETQYF. The chain carries TRBV11-3 and TRBJ2-5; 8 nucleotides align to TRBD2. The V segment lost 5 bases and the J segment 4 bases; nucleotides outside the gene matches: 12. From germline, CDR1 is SGHNT and CDR2 YENEEA. The CDR3 loop spans 16 amino acids. Looking up the rest from reference TRBV11-3 and TRBJ2-5 gives the full variable domain: EAGVVQSPRYKIIEKKQPVAFWCNPISGHNTLYWYLQNLGQGPELLIRYENEEAVDDSQLPKDRFSAERLKGVDSTLKIQPAELGDSAVYLCASSGSSGRVGETQYFGPGTRLLVL.

This clonotype came up a few times. The V call is TRBV12-3 or TRBV12-4, the J call TRBJ1-1; tentative D call: TRBD1 (5 bases). Deletions cut 3 bases from V and 1 base from J, with 12 bases between. CDR3 length: 15 residues. DNA of the CDR3: TGTGCCAGCAGTTTTACCCCTACAGGGAACACTGAAGCTTTCTTT. It encodes CASSFTPTGNTEAFF.

The chain couples TRBV7-2 to TRBJ1-1, with D perhaps matching TRBD1 (6 bases). The CDR3 has 15 residues. Germline V CDR1 and CDR2: SGHTA, FQGNSA. V was pared by 3 bases and J by 5 bases, with 16 bases between. DNA of the CDR3: TGTGCCAGCAGCTTCATGGGGGGGGCTGGGACTGAAGCTTTCTTT. This encodes CASSFMGGAGTEAFF. The full variable domain, rest sourced from reference TRBV7-2 and TRBJ1-1, is GAGVSQSPSNKVTEKGKDVELRCDPISGHTALYWYRQSLGQGLEFLIYFQGNSAPDKSGLPSDRFSAERTGGSVSTLTIQRTQQEDSAVYLCASSFMGGAGTEAFFGQGTRLTVV.

This clonotype was detected a few times. The chain joins TRBV21-1 to TRBJ1-5; the table's D call TRBD1 went unverified against the DNA. TRBV21-1 is reported as a pseudogene. The CDR3 is 19 amino acids. CDR3 DNA sequence: TGTGCCAGCAGCAAAACTAATCGCAACGGGGACAGGGGCAATCAGCCCCAGCATTTT. Translated, it gives CASSKTNRNGDRGNQPQHF.

This clonotype has a count of ten or more. The rearrangement joins TRBV15 to TRBJ2-1, with a weak D call TRBD2 (6 bases). V dropped 3 bases and J dropped 10 bases, with 19 bases sitting between them. Germline V gene data show CDR1 as LNHNV and CDR2 as YYDKDF (reference sequence). This CDR3 has 15 amino acids. CDR3 DNA sequence: TGTGCCACCAGCAGGGCGTACGGGGGTTCCCTAGAGCAGTTCTTC. Translated, it gives CATSRAYGGSLEQFF.

This clonotype was seen many times. This chain uses TRBV6-5 with TRBJ2-1; D is perhaps TRBD2 (5 bases). The CDR3 is 15 amino acids. Germline CDR1 and CDR2: MNHEY and SVGAGI. V lost 5 bases and J 5 bases, leaving 16 bases between the germline ends. The CDR3 sequence is CASSKGLPTHNEQFF. Here the CDR3 DNA reads TGTGCCAGCAGTAAAGGACTGCCTACCCACAATGAGCAGTTCTTC.

This clonotype was seen a single time. The J gene is TRBJ2-7, the V gene TRBV2, with D hard to call. The germline gives CDR1 SNHLY, CDR2 FYNNEI. This CDR3 contains 11 residues. Between the trimmed V and J ends, which lost 10 bases and 7 bases, there was a span of 14 bases. This CDR3 reads CANRPVGEQYF. As DNA, the CDR3 is TGTGCCAATCGACCCGTCGGAGAGCAGTACTTC.

This clonotype has a count of ten or more. In DNA form, the CDR3 reads TGTGCCAGCAGTTACTCGCAGGGCTCCTACGAGCAGTACTTC. Encoded protein: CASSYSQGSYEQYF. The chain links TRBV6-6 to TRBJ2-7, with D perhaps TRBD1 (5 bases). Deletions cut 0 bases from V and 0 bases from J, with 6 bases between. Germline V gene sequence: CDR1 MNHNY, CDR2 SVGAGI (reference sequence). The CDR3 contains 14 residues.

In its sample, this clonotype was seen a few times. This chain uses TRBV5-1 with TRBJ2-7, with TRBD2 matching 7 bases. This CDR3 has 13 amino acids. Germline V gene lookup returns CDR1 SGHRS and CDR2 YFSETQ. V lost 4 bases, J lost 2 bases, and 3 bases stayed unmatched. CDR3 nucleotides: TGCGCCAGCAGCGGGACTACTACCTACGAGCAGTACTTC. This sequence encodes CASSGTTTYEQYF.

This clonotype was seen a few times. The chain is built from TRBV4-1 and TRBJ1-5, with unresolved D. V gave up 1 base and J gave up 0 bases, with 7 bases separating them. Germline CDR1 and CDR2: MGHRA and YSYEKL. The CDR3 has 15 residues. DNA of the CDR3: TGCGCCAGCAGCCAAGGACTTACTAGCAATCAGCCCCAGCATTTT. Its translation: CASSQGLTSNQPQHF.

This clonotype was seen many times. The rearrangement joins TRBV6-5 to TRBJ2-1; TRBD2 aligns across 9 bases. Trimming took 4 bases from V and 3 from J; bases not matched to a gene: 10. The V gene's germline CDR1 is MNHEY and CDR2 SVGAGI. The length of the CDR3 is 17 residues. This CDR3 is CASSSLPGLALYNEQFF. The CDR3 DNA sequence: TGTGCCAGCAGTTCGCTACCGGGACTAGCTCTCTACAATGAGCAGTTCTTC.

The rearrangement uses TRBV24-1 and TRBJ1-1; no clear D gene. The germline V gene encodes CDR1 KGHDR and CDR2 SFDVKD. With 9 bases removed from V and 0 bases from J, the gap between germline ends came to 10 bases. The CDR3 runs 13 residues. In DNA, the CDR3 is TGTGCCACCTCCGCGGGGTTGAACACTGAAGCTTTCTTT. Residues: CATSAGLNTEAFF.

The rearrangement joins TRBV29-1 to TRBJ1-2, with D tentatively TRBD1 (5 bases). The V and J ends lost 0 bases and 3 bases respectively, with 8 bases between them. The CDR3 covers 13 residues. Per germline, CDR1 SQVTM and CDR2 ANQGSEA. For the CDR3, the DNA is TGCAGCGTTGAAGACAGGGTTTACTATGGCTACACCTTC. It is translated as CSVEDRVYYGYTF.

This clonotype occurred many times. The chain employs TRBV7-2 and TRBJ2-4, with D possibly TRBD2 on 5 matching bases. Per the germline V gene, CDR1 is SGHTA and CDR2 is FQGNSA. The CDR3 loop spans 14 amino acids. V was cut by 1 base and J by 2 bases, with 6 bases left in between. In nucleotides, the CDR3 is TGTGCCAGCAGCTTAGGAGGGTCCAAAAACATTCAGTACTTC. This codes for CASSLGGSKNIQYF. Supplemented by reference TRBV7-2 and TRBJ2-4, the full variable domain reads GAGVSQSPSNKVTEKGKDVELRCDPISGHTALYWYRQSLGQGLEFLIYFQGNSAPDKSGLPSDRFSAERTGGSVSTLTIQRTQQEDSAVYLCASSLGGSKNIQYFGAGTRLSVL.

This clonotype was counted a few times. The V call is TRBV5-6, the J call TRBJ1-2, with D possibly matching TRBD1 (5 bases). The V end was cut by 4 bases, the J end by 5 bases, with 18 bases between. Germline V gene lookup returns CDR1 SGHDT and CDR2 YYEEEE. The CDR3 runs to 15 residues. CDR3 sequence reads: CASSPGPPAKYGYTF. The CDR3 bases are TGTGCCAGCAGCCCGGGACCCCCCGCGAAGTATGGCTACACCTTC.

The rearrangement links TRBV5-5 to TRBJ2-7; maybe TRBD2 (6 bases). Trimming removed 1 base at V and 5 bases at J, with 13 bases between. Germline-derived CDR1 and CDR2 are SGHKS and YYEKEE (reference sequence). The CDR3 is 14 amino acids. In nucleotides, the CDR3 is TGTGCCAGCAGCTTGTCATGGGGGGAGGACGAGCAGTACTTC. This translates into CASSLSWGEDEQYF. Full variable domain (remainder filled in from reference TRBV5-5 and TRBJ2-7): DAGVTQSPTHLIKTRGQQVTLRCSPISGHKSVSWYQQVLGQGPQFIFQYYEKEERGRGNFPDRFSARQFPNYSSELNVNALLLGDSALYLCASSLSWGEDEQYFGPGTRLTVT.

Here the CDR3 DNA reads TGTGCCAGCAGTCCCGGACTAGCGGGAGAATTCCCAGGCAATGAGCAGTTCTTC. Translated, it gives CASSPGLAGEFPGNEQFF. The chain uses TRBV28 and TRBJ2-1, with TRBD2 matching over 13 bases. The ends lost 5 bases at V and 6 bases at J; junction bases unmatched: 13. The germline CDR1 and CDR2 sequences are MDHEN and SYDVKM. CDR3 length equals 18 residues.

This clonotype was counted a few times. This chain joins TRBV7-2 and TRBJ1-6; D is unclear. The germline gives CDR1 SGHTA, CDR2 FQGNSA. V lost 0 bases and J lost 7, with 7 bases in between. CDR3 length equals 14 residues. CDR3 loop: CASSLAARNSPLHF. CDR3 nucleotides: TGTGCCAGCAGCTTAGCGGCCAGAAATTCACCCCTCCACTTT.

This chain uses TRBV29-1 with TRBJ2-7; D remains ambiguous. This CDR3 region has 12 residues. Trimming cost V 7 bases and J 0 bases, with 10 bases left between them. Germline V gene data show CDR1 as SQVTM and CDR2 as ANQGSEA. The CDR3 loop is CSGSLSSYEQYF. CDR3 in DNA: TGCAGCGGGTCCTTGAGCTCCTACGAGCAGTACTTC.

This chain uses TRBV7-9 with TRBJ1-4, with D hard to call. Trimming cost V 1 base and J 8 bases, with 17 bases left between them. CDR3 length equals 16 residues. Germline lookup yields CDR1 SEHNR and CDR2 FQNEAQ (reference sequence). The DNA of the CDR3 is TGTGCCAGCAGCTTAGGCCGGACTGCTCTGGGGGAAAAACTGTTTTTT. This gives the protein CASSLGRTALGEKLFF.

The chain joins TRBV7-3 to TRBJ1-1; D gene unclear. Looked up from germline, CDR1 is SGHTA and CDR2 is FQGTGA. Trimming left V 5 bases short and J 1 base short, with 11 bases between. CDR3 length: 14 residues. The CDR3 reads CASSNGPSNTEAFF. The CDR3, as DNA: TGTGCCAGCAGCAACGGGCCATCGAACACTGAAGCTTTCTTT. Supplemented by reference TRBV7-3 and TRBJ1-1, the full variable domain reads GAGVSQTPSNKVTEKGKYVELRCDPISGHTALYWYRQSLGQGPEFLIYFQGTGAADDSGLPNDRFFAVRPEGSVSTLKIQRTERGDSAVYLCASSNGPSNTEAFFGQGTRLTVV.